Described below is a single T cell receptor beta chain sequence and its context. This record comes from a study of blood T cell repertoires in COVID-19. Germline CDR1 LNHDA, CDR2 SQIVND (reference sequence). The CDR3 contains 17 residues. V lost 5 bases, J lost 0 bases, and 5 bases stayed unmatched. Libraries were prepared by immunoSEQ multiplex PCR; TCRdb keeps only in-frame clonotypes and omits some of them. The data hold some 130,000 clones, with around 78% observed a single time. The source is a human donor in a cohort sampled during active COVID-19. The J gene is TRBJ1-4, the V gene TRBV19; 11 positions agree with TRBD1. The sample comprised peripheral blood. CDR3 loop: CASSPRDRGTTNEKLFF. DNA for the CDR3: TGTGCCAGTAGTCCCCGGGACAGGGGGACAACTAATGAAAAACTGTTTTTT.